A single sample gave rise to the 20 T cell receptor beta chains below, sequenced in a study of blood T cell repertoires in COVID-19. Libraries were prepared by immunoSEQ multiplex PCR; TCRdb keeps only in-frame clonotypes and omits some of them. Here the sample spans tens of thousands of clones, around 85% being singletons. Sequences were obtained from peripheral blood. The receptors shown here come from a man in his sixties or seventies with acute or convalescent COVID-19.

The chain has TRBV6-5 and TRBJ1-2; tentatively, D is TRBD1 (6 bases). The CDR3 has 13 residues. V lost 5 bases to trimming and J lost 7 bases, with 14 bases between them. Germline V lookup: CDR1 MNHEY, CDR2 SVGAGI. CDR3 in amino acids: CASSLQGSGGYTF. The DNA for the CDR3 is TGTGCCAGCAGTCTACAGGGCTCCGGTGGCTACACCTTC.

The rearrangement uses TRBV27 and TRBJ2-2; 9 nucleotides line up with TRBD2. Looked up from germline, CDR1 is MNHEY and CDR2 is SMNVEV (reference sequence). CDR3 length: 16 amino acids. After removal of 7 bases from V and 1 base from J, the junction contained 7 bases not matched to a gene. The DNA for the CDR3 is TGTGCCAGCAAAAAGCTTAGCGGGGGGAACACCGGGGAGCTGTTTTTT. Amino acids: CASKKLSGGNTGELFF.

The rearrangement uses TRBV19 and TRBJ1-2, with D possibly matching TRBD1 (6 bases). V gave up 9 bases and J gave up 5 bases, with 22 bases separating them. The CDR3 covers 15 residues. CDR1 and CDR2 from the germline V gene are LNHDA and SQIVND (reference sequence). CDR3: CASNPSRGERYGYTF. The CDR3 DNA sequence: TGTGCCAGCAATCCATCCAGGGGCGAGAGATATGGCTACACCTTC.

This sequence joins TRBV6-5 and TRBJ1-1; D gene unclear. CDR3 size: 15 residues. Trimming took 0 bases from V and 0 from J, leaving 8 bases between them. CDR1 MNHEY and CDR2 SVGAGI come from the germline V gene. This CDR3 reads CASSYSPGMNTEAFF. CDR3 DNA sequence: TGTGCCAGCAGTTACTCCCCGGGAATGAACACTGAAGCTTTCTTT.

This rearrangement joins TRBV27 to TRBJ2-5; TRBD2 aligns across 9 bases. Trimming cost V 5 bases and J 0 bases; bases outside gene matches: 4. CDR3 length equals 15 residues. The germline gives CDR1 MNHEY, CDR2 SMNVEV (reference sequence). CDR3 loop: CASSPRLADQETQYF. CDR3 nucleotides: TGTGCCAGCAGTCCAAGACTAGCGGACCAAGAGACCCAGTACTTC.

V usage is TRBV24-1 and J usage is TRBJ2-2; 11 nucleotides align to TRBD2. This CDR3 contains 16 residues. V shed 2 bases, J shed 7 bases, and the junction held 5 bases outside the gene matches. Germline CDR1 KGHDR, CDR2 SFDVKD. CDR3 in DNA: TGTGCCACCAGTGATTCTAGCGGGAGGAATGACGGGGAGCTGTTTTTT. It is translated as CATSDSSGRNDGELFF.

V is TRBV19 and J is TRBJ1-5; 9 positions match TRBD1. The CDR3 is 14 amino acids. The germline CDR1 and CDR2 sequences are LNHDA and SQIVND (reference sequence). V shed 4 bases, J shed 4 bases, and the junction held 2 bases outside the gene matches. CDR3 DNA: TGTGCCAGTAGTAGAGGACAGGGGAATCAGCCCCAGCATTTT. Its translation is CASSRGQGNQPQHF.

This clone was detected only once. This chain links TRBV3-1 (or the pseudogene TRBV3-2) with TRBJ1-3, with 8 positions matching TRBD1. The CDR3 totals 14 residues. Per the germline V gene, CDR1 is LGHDT and CDR2 is YNNKEL (reference sequence). Unmatched junction bases numbered 2, after V lost 5 bases and J lost 2 bases. CDR3 protein: CASSSTGAGNTIYF. The CDR3, as DNA: TGTGCCAGCAGCTCGACAGGGGCTGGAAACACCATATATTTT.

This clone was seen at least ten times. The identical CDR3 is also encoded by other nucleotide sequences in the sample. The chain joins TRBV30 to TRBJ2-7; 7 nucleotides match TRBD2. V lost 4 bases and J lost 1; bases outside the gene matches: 7. CDR3 size: 14 residues. Germline CDR1 is GTSNPN and CDR2 is SVGIG (reference sequence). CDR3 sequence: CAWTSGYPSYEQYF. The CDR3 DNA follows: TGTGCCTGGACTAGCGGTTATCCTTCCTACGAGCAGTACTTC.

The chain links TRBV9 to TRBJ2-1; weak D call: TRBD2 (6 bases). In germline, CDR1 is SGDLS, CDR2 YYNGEE. The length of the CDR3 is 14 residues. V lost 3 bases, J lost 3 bases, and 10 bases lay in between. The CDR3 here is CASSEGLYYNEQFF. The CDR3 region has the DNA TGTGCCAGCAGCGAGGGACTGTACTACAATGAGCAGTTCTTC.

The chain has TRBV15 and TRBJ2-1; 7 bases match TRBD2. The length of the CDR3 is 18 residues. Germline V lookup: CDR1 LNHNV, CDR2 YYDKDF (reference sequence). J gave up 0 bases and V 1 base, and 9 bases lay outside the gene matches. CDR3 loop: CATSRAQWAGDSYNEQFF. DNA of the CDR3: TGTGCCACCAGCAGAGCCCAGTGGGCGGGAGACTCCTACAATGAGCAGTTCTTC.

V gene TRBV5-4 combines with J gene TRBJ1-2; perhaps TRBD1 as D (5 bases). Germline V gives CDR1 SGHNT, CDR2 YYREEE (reference sequence). The ends were cut back, 5 bases at V and 2 bases at J, with 19 bases in the middle. The CDR3 consists of 16 residues. DNA of the CDR3: TGTGCCAGCAGACAGGTCAACTCACTTTCAAACTATGGCTACACCTTC. This translates into CASRQVNSLSNYGYTF.

This clone was detected only a few times. V is TRBV6-2 or TRBV6-3 and J is TRBJ2-7, with a weak D call TRBD1 (7 bases). The germline CDR1 and CDR2 sequences are MNHEY and SVGEGT. The CDR3 sequence is 15 residues long. Trimming cost V 2 bases and J 2 bases, with 13 bases left between them. The CDR3 region is CASSYPDRTTYEQYF. The DNA of the CDR3 is TGTGCCAGCAGTTACCCGGACAGGACTACCTACGAGCAGTACTTC.

This clone was counted a single time. The V and J genes are TRBV5-6 and TRBJ1-2; TRBD1 matches 8 bases. This CDR3 has 15 amino acids. The ends lost 0 bases at V and 7 bases at J; junction bases unmatched: 8. CDR1 SGHDT and CDR2 YYEEEE come from the germline V gene. CDR3 amino acids: CASSLEGQEGSGYTF. The CDR3 DNA reads TGTGCCAGCAGCTTGGAGGGACAGGAGGGCAGTGGCTACACCTTC.

This chain connects TRBV6-6 to TRBJ1-5, with a tentative D call TRBD1 (6 bases). The CDR3 is 15 amino acids. V dropped 2 bases and J dropped 6 bases, with 14 bases sitting between them. CDR1 is MNHNY and CDR2 is SVGAGI in the germline V gene (reference sequence). The CDR3 loop is CASSYEAGVIQPQHF. The DNA for the CDR3 is TGTGCCAGCAGTTACGAGGCAGGGGTGATTCAGCCCCAGCATTTT.

The rearrangement links TRBV5-5 to TRBJ1-5, with 10 bases identical to TRBD1. Trimming cost V 4 bases and J 4 bases; bases outside gene matches: 8. The length of the CDR3 is 16 residues. CDR1 and CDR2 (germline): SGHKS, YYEKEE (reference sequence). CDR3 DNA sequence: TGTGCCAGCAGCCCCCAGGGGGGACAGGGGAATCAGCCCCAGCATTTT. This gives the protein CASSPQGGQGNQPQHF.

This chain connects TRBV6-5 to TRBJ2-3; TRBD2 matches 8 bases. After removal of 3 bases from V and 6 bases from J, the junction contained 8 bases not matched to a gene. CDR1 is MNHEY and CDR2 is SVGAGI in the germline V gene. The CDR3 extends over 15 amino acids. The CDR3: CASSYSGDMTDTQYF. The CDR3 nucleotides read TGTGCCAGCAGTTATAGCGGGGATATGACCGATACGCAGTATTTT.

The gene calls are TRBV7-3 and TRBJ2-3; perhaps TRBD1 as D (8 bases). V was clipped by 5 bases and J by 3 bases, with 18 bases between them. This CDR3 has 16 amino acids. The germline gives CDR1 SGHTA, CDR2 FQGTGA. The CDR3 nucleotides are TGTGCCAGCAGCCCAGGATCACAGGGGGGGACAGATACGCAGTATTTT. Its translation: CASSPGSQGGTDTQYF.

CDR3 loop: CASSFEGGQYSYF. Written as DNA, the CDR3 is TGTGCCAGCAGCTTTGAGGGGGGGCAGTACAGCTACTTC. The chain recombines TRBV7-2 with TRBJ2-7; a weak D match, TRBD2 (7 bases). Germline lookup yields CDR1 SGHTA and CDR2 FQGNSA. The CDR3 spans 13 residues. The ends were cut back, 3 bases at V and 13 bases at J, with 19 bases in the middle.

The count of this clone is one. This chain connects TRBV7-9 to TRBJ1-2; D uncertain. This CDR3 has 13 residues. Trimming stripped 2 bases from V and 4 bases from J, with 8 bases between. Germline V CDR1 and CDR2: SEHNR, FQNEAQ (reference sequence). This chain's CDR3 is CASSLPVSYGYTF. Written as DNA, the CDR3 is TGTGCCAGCAGCTTACCAGTAAGCTATGGCTACACCTTC.